Presented here are 28 T cell receptor beta chains from one specimen sequenced in a study of T cells after yellow fever vaccination. TCRdb re-analysed the 5' RACE reads in MiXCR, keeping a single row per CDR3 protein. The data show under 150,000 distinct CDR3 sequences, roughly 8.2% seen once. Sequences were derived from CD4+ T cells sorted from PBMCs, sampled 5 days after the yellow fever booster vaccination. All receptors derive from a man aged 25-45 years who received the YFV17D yellow fever vaccine.

This clonotype appeared many times. The CDR3 region is CASSPMTDTQYF. The CDR3 region has the DNA TGTGCCAGCTCACCAATGACAGATACGCAGTATTTT. The V and J genes are TRBV18 and TRBJ2-3; no firm D call. CDR3 length equals 12 residues. V dropped 2 bases and J dropped 3 bases, with 3 bases sitting between them. Germline values: CDR1 KGHSH, CDR2 LQKENI.

This clonotype was observed at least ten times. The J gene is TRBJ2-7, the V gene TRBV27, with 9 bases fitting TRBD1. CDR1 MNHEY and CDR2 SMNVEV come from the germline V gene (reference sequence). Trimming took 6 bases from V and 6 from J; bases not matched to a gene: 9. The CDR3 covers 14 residues. For the CDR3, the DNA is TGTGCCAGCAGCTACCGGGACAGGGTGAGCGAGCAGTACTTC. It specifies CASSYRDRVSEQYF.

This clonotype was counted only a few times. V is TRBV11-2 and J is TRBJ2-7; 9 nucleotides line up with TRBD2. This CDR3 region has 15 residues. With 3 bases clipped from V and 3 bases from J, the junction kept 6 bases outside the gene matches. CDR1 and CDR2 from the germline V gene are SGHAT and FQNNGV. The CDR3 loop is CASSFRGTSSYEQYF. The CDR3 DNA follows: TGTGCCAGCAGCTTTAGGGGGACTAGCAGCTACGAGCAGTACTTC.

This clonotype was recorded at least ten times. The chain uses TRBV7-6 and TRBJ2-7; 7 bases line up with TRBD1. CDR3 size: 14 residues. The junction had 5 bases not matched to a gene; V was cut back by 5 bases and J by 1 base. The germline V gene has CDR1 SGHVS and CDR2 FNYEAQ. CDR3 region: CASSRQGISYEQYF. The CDR3 DNA is TGTGCCAGCAGCCGACAGGGTATTTCCTACGAGCAGTACTTC.

This sequence joins TRBV2 and TRBJ2-7; 10 nucleotides match TRBD2. This CDR3 is built from 17 residues. Germline trimming cut 11 bases from V and 0 bases from J; bases unmatched to any gene: 16. Germline V lookup: CDR1 SNHLY, CDR2 FYNNEI. The CDR3 nucleotides read TGTGCCTTCAGCATGGGGTCTAGCGGGAGTAGCTCCTACGAGCAGTACTTC. Its protein is CAFSMGSSGSSSYEQYF.

On this clonotype itself: Given a much more abundant clone one base away, this may be a read error. The chain uses TRBV6-5 and TRBJ2-5, with D perhaps matching TRBD1 or TRBD2 (5 bases each). Germline V CDR1 and CDR2: MNHEY, SVGAGI. The CDR3 totals 18 residues. V lost 0 bases and J lost 2, with 19 bases in between. As DNA, the CDR3 is TGTGCCAGCAGTTACTCGTCCGGGGACCCCCCAAGTCAAGAGACCCAGTACTTC. Its protein product is CASSYSSGDPPSQETQYF.

The sample holds many counts of this clonotype. The chain couples TRBV5-1 to TRBJ2-6; D not resolved. The germline gives CDR1 SGHRS, CDR2 YFSETQ. This CDR3 contains 17 residues. The germline V and J ends were trimmed by 0 bases and 4 bases, with 14 bases remaining between them. The CDR3 DNA reads TGCGCCAGCAGCTTGGACCCCACCTCCCAGGGGGCCAACGTCCTGACTTTC. This sequence encodes CASSLDPTSQGANVLTF. The full variable domain, in which reference TRBV5-1 and TRBJ2-6 provide the parts outside the CDR3, is KAGVTQTPRYLIKTRGQQVTLSCSPISGHRSVSWYQQTPGQGLQFLFEYFSETQRNKGNFPGRFSGRQFSNSRSEMNVSTLELGDSALYLCASSLDPTSQGANVLTFGAGSRLTVL.

This clonotype came up many times. This chain links TRBV7-2 with TRBJ1-6, with D possibly matching TRBD1 (5 bases). The CDR3 totals 15 residues. CDR1 SGHTA and CDR2 FQGNSA come from the germline V gene. Between the trimmed V and J ends, which lost 3 bases and 7 bases, there was a span of 13 bases. CDR3 residues: CASSFLGAANSPLHF. The CDR3 nucleotides are TGTGCCAGCAGCTTTCTCGGGGCAGCAAATTCACCCCTCCACTTT.

This clonotype was observed at least ten times. The rearrangement links TRBV3-1 to TRBJ1-2, with 10 bases fitting TRBD1. The CDR3 sequence is 16 residues long. Trimming took 3 bases from V and 8 from J; bases not matched to a gene: 12. Germline lookup yields CDR1 LGHDT and CDR2 YNNKEL (reference sequence). The CDR3 is CASSHNWRQGAGGYTF. The CDR3 region has the DNA TGTGCCAGCAGCCATAACTGGAGACAGGGGGCAGGGGGCTACACCTTC.

In its sample, this clonotype was seen many times. The V call is TRBV9, the J call TRBJ1-2, with 7 bases aligning to TRBD1. The V gene's germline CDR1 is SGDLS and CDR2 YYNGEE. CDR3 size: 15 residues. With 0 bases clipped from V and 4 bases from J, the junction kept 6 bases outside the gene matches. For the CDR3, the DNA is TGTGCCAGCAGCGTAGAACGGGACAGACCCTATGGCTACACCTTC. Its protein product is CASSVERDRPYGYTF. The full variable domain, its missing parts supplied by reference TRBV9 and TRBJ1-2, is DSGVTQTPKHLITATGQRVTLRCSPRSGDLSVYWYQQSLDQGLQFLIQYYNGEERAKGNILERFSAQQFPDLHSELNLSSLELGDSALYFCASSVERDRPYGYTFGSGTRLTVV.

A remark on this clonotype: Being one base from a much bigger clone, this may be a read error. The chain is built from TRBV20-1 and TRBJ2-7; the D gene is possibly TRBD2 (5 bases). In germline, CDR1 is DFQATT, CDR2 SNEGSKA (reference sequence). The CDR3 loop spans 14 amino acids. Trimming took off 6 bases at V and 3 bases at J, with 18 bases between the two ends. The CDR3 nucleotides read TGCAGTGCCCTACCGGACTTTCCTGTCTACGAGCAGTACTTC. It codes for CSALPDFPVYEQYF.

This clonotype was detected many times. The V gene is TRBV9, the J gene TRBJ2-1, with D unclear. Germline values: CDR1 SGDLS, CDR2 YYNGEE. This CDR3 is built from 12 residues. V was cut by 3 bases and J by 4 bases, with 5 bases left in between. The CDR3 nucleotides are TGTGCCAGCAGCGCGGTTTACAATGAGCAGTTCTTC. This codes for CASSAVYNEQFF.

The rearrangement joins TRBV20-1 to TRBJ1-3; tentative D call: TRBD1 (6 bases). From germline, CDR1 is DFQATT and CDR2 SNEGSKA (reference sequence). This CDR3 has 15 amino acids. V shed 5 bases and J shed 0 bases, with 14 bases lying between them. The CDR3 DNA follows: TGCAGTGCTTGGACAGTCTCCGACTCTGGAAACACCATATATTTT. Protein sequence: CSAWTVSDSGNTIYF.

The sample holds many counts of this clonotype. This sequence joins TRBV5-5 and TRBJ2-4; a weak D match, TRBD1 (6 bases). The ends were cut back, 5 bases at V and 3 bases at J, with 12 bases in the middle. Germline loops: CDR1 SGHKS, CDR2 YYEKEE (reference sequence). The CDR3 is 14 amino acids. In nucleotides, the CDR3 is TGTGCCAGCAGTGGGGGCGAGGGCAAAAACATTCAGTACTTC. Protein sequence: CASSGGEGKNIQYF. The full variable domain, its missing parts supplied by reference TRBV5-5 and TRBJ2-4, is DAGVTQSPTHLIKTRGQQVTLRCSPISGHKSVSWYQQVLGQGPQFIFQYYEKEERGRGNFPDRFSARQFPNYSSELNVNALLLGDSALYLCASSGGEGKNIQYFGAGTRLSVL.

The J gene is TRBJ1-1, the V gene TRBV6-6; D remains ambiguous. Germline V gene lookup returns CDR1 MNHNY and CDR2 SVGAGI (reference sequence). CDR3 length: 12 residues. V lost 8 bases and J 9 bases, leaving 16 bases between the germline ends. In DNA, the CDR3 is TGTGCCAGCCTTGGCCCCAGCGGTCAAGCTTTCTTT. Encoded protein: CASLGPSGQAFF.

This clonotype was detected a few times. The chain has TRBV11-2 and TRBJ1-3; D may be TRBD1 (5 bases). The germline V gene encodes CDR1 SGHAT and CDR2 FQNNGV. V gave up 0 bases and J gave up 0 bases, with 6 bases separating them. The CDR3 has 15 amino acids. The CDR3 region is CASSLEGGSGNTIYF. In nucleotides, the CDR3 is TGTGCCAGCAGCTTAGAGGGGGGCTCTGGAAACACCATATATTTT.

This clonotype was seen repeatedly, ten times or more. The J gene is TRBJ1-2, the V gene TRBV27; D possibly corresponds to TRBD1 (6 bases). V dropped 5 bases and J dropped 5 bases, with 12 bases sitting between them. CDR1 MNHEY and CDR2 SMNVEV come from the germline V gene (reference sequence). The CDR3 has 13 residues. The CDR3 sequence is CASSPQTGYGYTF. The DNA of the CDR3 is TGTGCCAGCAGTCCGCAGACAGGTTATGGCTACACCTTC.

The CDR3 sequence: CSVRELVNMNEQFF. The CDR3 nucleotides are TGCAGTGTCAGAGAACTAGTTAATATGAATGAGCAGTTCTTC. The V call is TRBV20-1, the J call TRBJ2-1, with D possibly matching TRBD2 (5 bases). The germline gives CDR1 DFQATT, CDR2 SNEGSKA (reference sequence). The germline V and J ends were trimmed by 7 bases and 7 bases, with 20 bases remaining between them. The CDR3 is 14 residues long.

The chain recombines TRBV5-7 with TRBJ1-4, with D uncertain. TRBV5-7 is an open reading frame, and its role is uncertain. Trimming left V 4 bases short and J 7 bases short, with 23 bases between. There are 17 residues in the CDR3. CDR3 residues: CASSTGLLGYHTEKLFF. DNA for the CDR3: TGTGCCAGCAGCACCGGGCTACTCGGCTACCATACTGAAAAACTGTTTTTT.

This clonotype was seen repeatedly, ten times or more. The V and J genes are TRBV12-5 and TRBJ2-7, with D uncertain. Trimming cost V 2 bases and J 2 bases, with 10 bases left between them. Germline lookup yields CDR1 LGHNT and CDR2 FRNRAP. The CDR3 covers 14 residues. The CDR3 loop reads CASGLPPCPYEQYF. CDR3 DNA: TGTGCTAGTGGTTTGCCCCCCTGTCCCTACGAGCAGTACTTC. Together with reference TRBV12-5 and TRBJ2-7, the CDR3 gives the full variable domain: DARVTQTPRHKVTEMGQEVTMRCQPILGHNTVFWYRQTMMQGLELLAYFRNRAPLDDSGMPKDRFSAEMPDATLATLKIQPSEPRDSAVYFCASGLPPCPYEQYFGPGTRLTVT.

This clonotype was picked up one time. This could be a read error, since a much larger clone is one nucleotide away. The V gene is TRBV20-1, the J gene TRBJ2-3; 8 bases match TRBD2. The J segment lost 2 bases and the V segment lost 3 bases, leaving 13 bases of the junction unmatched. The CDR3 sequence is 17 residues long. Per germline, CDR1 DFQATT and CDR2 SNEGSKA (reference sequence). In nucleotides, the CDR3 is TGCAGTGCTAGGGCAGGAAGCGGGAGCGGTAACACAGATACGCAGTATTTT. Protein sequence: CSARAGSGSGNTDTQYF.

The table lists this clonotype with many counts. The J gene is TRBJ2-2, the V gene TRBV7-2; no clear D gene. The V end was cut by 5 bases, the J end by 0 bases, with 16 bases between. CDR3 size: 17 residues. Germline CDR1 and CDR2: SGHTA and FQGNSA. The CDR3 sequence is CASSPTSNSANTGELFF. The CDR3 coding sequence is TGTGCCAGCAGCCCCACCTCAAACAGCGCGAACACCGGGGAGCTGTTTTTT.

This clonotype was detected many times. This chain uses TRBV20-1 with TRBJ2-5; 10 bases fit TRBD2. The trim removed 6 bases at V and 6 bases at J, leaving 16 bases unmatched. The CDR3 covers 16 residues. Germline V gene lookup returns CDR1 DFQATT and CDR2 SNEGSKA (reference sequence). The CDR3 loop is CSASPGTSAGRQTQYF. CDR3 DNA: TGCAGTGCCTCCCCTGGGACTAGCGCGGGCCGTCAGACCCAGTACTTC.

This clonotype was recorded at least ten times. The chain uses TRBV6-1 and TRBJ2-3; the match to TRBD2 covers 7 bases. CDR3 length equals 14 residues. CDR1 is MNHNS, CDR2 SASEGT, per germline. V lost 6 bases, J lost 7 bases, and 10 bases stayed unmatched. CDR3 loop: CASRGAGLSNTQYF. The DNA of the CDR3 is TGTGCCAGCAGGGGAGCGGGGTTAAGTAATACGCAGTATTTT.

A remark on this clonotype: A much larger clone lies one base from this, so it may be a read error. J is TRBJ2-3 and V is TRBV5-1, with 12 bases lining up with TRBD2. V lost 6 bases and J lost 0; bases outside the gene matches: 5. Germline loops: CDR1 SGHRS, CDR2 YFSETQ. The CDR3 runs 16 residues. The CDR3: CASKRLAGASTDTQYF. In DNA form, the CDR3 reads TGCGCCAGCAAGAGACTAGCGGGGGCTAGCACAGATACGCAGTATTTT.

This clonotype was counted many times. The chain links TRBV4-2 to TRBJ2-4, with TRBD1 identical over 9 bases. The V gene's germline CDR1 is LGHNA and CDR2 YNFKEQ. The J segment lost 7 bases and the V segment lost 5 bases, leaving 12 bases of the junction unmatched. CDR3 length equals 16 residues. Written as DNA, the CDR3 is TGTGCCAGCAGCTTGGAGTCTGGGACAGGGAATAACATTCAGTACTTC. This translates into CASSLESGTGNNIQYF.

This clonotype appeared many times. The chain uses TRBV7-6 and TRBJ2-3, with 12 bases aligning to TRBD2. V was pared by 5 bases and J by 5 bases, with 8 bases of the junction left unmatched. This CDR3 region has 16 residues. Germline CDR1 and CDR2: SGHVS and FNYEAQ. DNA for the CDR3: TGTGCCAGCAGCCTGCCTACTAGCGGGAGGCTAGATACGCAGTATTTT. This gives the protein CASSLPTSGRLDTQYF.

In this sample, this clonotype turned up many times. The V call is TRBV4-3, the J call TRBJ2-7, with D unresolved. The V end lost 0 bases, the J end lost 5 bases, and 5 bases lay between the germline ends. The germline V gene has CDR1 LGHNA and CDR2 YSLEER. The CDR3 runs 12 residues. The CDR3 DNA follows: TGCGCCAGCAGCCAAGATGGGGACGAGCAGTACTTC. Its protein is CASSQDGDEQYF.